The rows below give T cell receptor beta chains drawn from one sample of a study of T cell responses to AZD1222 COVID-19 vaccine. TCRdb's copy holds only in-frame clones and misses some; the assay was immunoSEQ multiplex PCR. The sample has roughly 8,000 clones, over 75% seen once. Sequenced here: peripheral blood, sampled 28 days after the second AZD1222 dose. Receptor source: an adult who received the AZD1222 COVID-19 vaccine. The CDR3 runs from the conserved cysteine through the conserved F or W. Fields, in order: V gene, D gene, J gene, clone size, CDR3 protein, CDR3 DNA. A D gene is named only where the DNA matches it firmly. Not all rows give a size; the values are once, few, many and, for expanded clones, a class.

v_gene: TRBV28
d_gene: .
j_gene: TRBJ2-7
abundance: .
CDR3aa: CASSFRYEQYF
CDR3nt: TGTGCCAGCAGTTTTCGCTACGAGCAGTACTTC

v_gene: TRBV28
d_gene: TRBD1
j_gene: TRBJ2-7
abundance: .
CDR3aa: CASSSGQGYEQYF
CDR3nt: TGTGCCAGCAGTTCGGGACAGGGGTACGAGCAGTACTTC

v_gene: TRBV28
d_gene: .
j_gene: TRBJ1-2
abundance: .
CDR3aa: CASSLGHPDGYTF
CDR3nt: TGTGCCAGCAGTTTAGGTCACCCTGATGGCTACACCTTC

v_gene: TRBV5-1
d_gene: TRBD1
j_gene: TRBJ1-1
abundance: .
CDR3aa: CASSRGQGLVNTEAFF
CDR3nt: TGCGCCAGCAGCCGTGGACAGGGTTTGGTAAACACTGAAGCTTTCTTT

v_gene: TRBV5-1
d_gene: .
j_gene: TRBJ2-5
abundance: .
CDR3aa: CASSLSAFETQYF
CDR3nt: TGCGCCAGCAGCTTGTCGGCCTTCGAGACCCAGTACTTC

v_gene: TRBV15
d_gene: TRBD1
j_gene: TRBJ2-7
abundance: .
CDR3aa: CATSRDRGSSYEQYF
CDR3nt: TGTGCCACCAGCAGAGACAGGGGGAGCTCCTACGAGCAGTACTTC

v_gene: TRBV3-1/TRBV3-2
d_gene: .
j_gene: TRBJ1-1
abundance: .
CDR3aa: CASMNQGVNTEAFF
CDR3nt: TGTGCCAGCATGAATCAGGGCGTTAACACTGAAGCTTTCTTT

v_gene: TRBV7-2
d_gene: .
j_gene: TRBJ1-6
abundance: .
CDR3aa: CASSLHREESPLHF
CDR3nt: TGTGCCAGCAGCTTACACAGGGAAGAATCACCCCTCCACTTT

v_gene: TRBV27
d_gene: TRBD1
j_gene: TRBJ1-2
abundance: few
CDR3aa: CASSWAEGAGGYTF
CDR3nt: TGTGCCAGCAGTTGGGCGGAGGGGGCCGGTGGCTACACCTTC

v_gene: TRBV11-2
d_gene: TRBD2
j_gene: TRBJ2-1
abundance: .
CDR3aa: CASSFLAPLAGGGNEQFF
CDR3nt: TGTGCCAGCAGCTTTCTAGCCCCTCTAGCGGGAGGGGGAAATGAGCAGTTCTTC

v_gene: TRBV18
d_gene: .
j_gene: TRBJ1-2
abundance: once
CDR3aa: CASSLGEGVYGYTF
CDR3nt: TGTGCCAGCTCACTCGGCGAGGGGGTCTATGGCTACACCTTC

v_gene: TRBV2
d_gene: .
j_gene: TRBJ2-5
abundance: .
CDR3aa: CARGQNDQETQYF
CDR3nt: TGTGCCAGGGGGCAGAACGACCAAGAGACCCAGTACTTC

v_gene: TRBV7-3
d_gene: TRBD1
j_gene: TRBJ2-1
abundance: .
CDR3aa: CASSLFEGAGEQFF
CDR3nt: TGTGCCAGCAGCTTATTTGAGGGGGCGGGTGAGCAGTTCTTC

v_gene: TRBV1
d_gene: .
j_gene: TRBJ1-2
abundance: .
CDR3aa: CTSSASYGSSSNYGYTF
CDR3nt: TGCACCAGCAGCGCCTCATATGGATCGTCTTCTAACTATGGCTACACCTTC

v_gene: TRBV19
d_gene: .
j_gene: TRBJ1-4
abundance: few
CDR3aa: CASSIGPTNEKLFF
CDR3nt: TGTGCCAGTAGTATAGGGCCAACTAATGAAAAACTGTTTTTT

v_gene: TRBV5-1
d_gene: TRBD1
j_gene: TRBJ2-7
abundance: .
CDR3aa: CASSLRGQGGREQYF
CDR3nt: TGCGCCAGCAGCTTGAGGGGGCAGGGTGGGCGCGAGCAGTACTTC

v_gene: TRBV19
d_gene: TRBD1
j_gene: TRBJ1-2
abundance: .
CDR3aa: CASSPSGTGTYGYTF
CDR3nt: TGTGCCAGTAGCCCCTCCGGGACAGGGACCTATGGCTACACCTTC

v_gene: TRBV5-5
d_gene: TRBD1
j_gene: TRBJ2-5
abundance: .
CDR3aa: CASSLMWDSRTQYF
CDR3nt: TGTGCCAGCAGCTTGATGTGGGACAGTCGGACCCAGTACTTC

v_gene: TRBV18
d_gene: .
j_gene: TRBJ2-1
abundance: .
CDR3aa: CASSPGGNNEQFF
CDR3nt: TGTGCCAGCTCACCAGGGGGGAACAATGAGCAGTTCTTC

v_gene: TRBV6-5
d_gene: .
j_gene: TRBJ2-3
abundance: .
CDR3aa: CASSRTGATDTQYF
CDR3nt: TGTGCCAGCAGCAGGACGGGAGCCACAGATACGCAGTATTTT

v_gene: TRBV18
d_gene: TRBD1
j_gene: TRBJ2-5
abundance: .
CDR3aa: CASSPPHPLTGELGETQYF
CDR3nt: TGTGCCAGCTCACCACCACACCCTCTTACAGGGGAATTGGGAGAGACCCAGTACTTC

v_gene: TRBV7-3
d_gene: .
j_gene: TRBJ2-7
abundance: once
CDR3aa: CASSLTLGGEQYF
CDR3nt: TGTGCCAGCAGCTTAACACTAGGCGGGGAGCAGTACTTC

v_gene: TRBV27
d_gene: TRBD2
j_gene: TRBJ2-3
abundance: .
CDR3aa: CASRRLAGSTDTQYF
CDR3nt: TGTGCCAGCAGACGACTAGCGGGGAGCACAGATACGCAGTATTTT

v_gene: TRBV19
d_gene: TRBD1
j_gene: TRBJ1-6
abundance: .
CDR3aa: CASTRDRGSPLHF
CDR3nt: TGTGCCAGTACTAGGGACAGGGGTTCCCCCCTCCACTTT

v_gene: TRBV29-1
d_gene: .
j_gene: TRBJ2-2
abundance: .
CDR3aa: CSVEIEGSINTGELFF
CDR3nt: TGCAGCGTTGAGATTGAGGGGTCCATAAACACCGGGGAGCTGTTTTTT

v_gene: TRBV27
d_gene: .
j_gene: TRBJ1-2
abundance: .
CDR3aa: CASSAWDGQIYGYTF
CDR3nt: TGTGCCAGCAGTGCCTGGGACGGCCAGATCTATGGCTACACCTTC

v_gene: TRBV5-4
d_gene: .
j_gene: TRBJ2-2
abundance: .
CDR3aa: CASRLQGVETGELFF
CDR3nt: TGTGCCAGCAGATTACAGGGTGTAGAGACCGGGGAGCTGTTTTTT

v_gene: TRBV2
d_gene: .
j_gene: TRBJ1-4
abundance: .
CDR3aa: CASSERRNEKLFF
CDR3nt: TGTGCCAGCAGTGAACGACGTAATGAAAAACTGTTTTTT

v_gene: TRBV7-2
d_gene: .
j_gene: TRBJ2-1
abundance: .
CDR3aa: CASSLRGEQFF
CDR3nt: TGTGCCAGCAGCTTAAGAGGGGAGCAGTTCTTC

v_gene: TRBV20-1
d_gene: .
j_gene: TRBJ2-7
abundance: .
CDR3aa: CSARGNEQYF
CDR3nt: TGCAGTGCTAGAGGGAACGAGCAGTACTTC

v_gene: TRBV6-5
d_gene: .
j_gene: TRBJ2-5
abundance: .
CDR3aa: CASSHRVQETQYF
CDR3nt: TGTGCCAGCAGTCACAGGGTCCAAGAGACCCAGTACTTC

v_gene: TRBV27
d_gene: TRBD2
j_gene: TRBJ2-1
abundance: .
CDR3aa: CASSPTPRLAGLTYNEQFF
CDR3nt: TGTGCCAGCAGTCCCACCCCGAGACTAGCGGGGCTCACATACAATGAGCAGTTCTTC

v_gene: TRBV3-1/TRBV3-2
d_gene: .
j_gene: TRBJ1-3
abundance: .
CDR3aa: CASSPRDRSGNTIYF
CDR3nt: TGTGCCAGCAGCCCACGGGACCGCTCTGGAAACACCATATATTTT

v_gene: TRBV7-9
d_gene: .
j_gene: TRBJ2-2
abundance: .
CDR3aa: CASRQQGNTGELFF
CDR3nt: TGTGCCAGCAGACAACAGGGGAACACCGGGGAGCTGTTTTTT

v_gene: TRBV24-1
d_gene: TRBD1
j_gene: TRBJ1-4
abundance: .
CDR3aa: CATSAMTGNNEKLFF
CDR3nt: TGTGCCACCAGTGCTATGACAGGGAATAATGAAAAACTGTTTTTT

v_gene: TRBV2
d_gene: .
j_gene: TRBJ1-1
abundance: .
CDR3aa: CASRGDSGGNTEAFF
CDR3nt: TGTGCCAGCAGGGGGGACTCCGGGGGCAACACTGAAGCTTTCTTT

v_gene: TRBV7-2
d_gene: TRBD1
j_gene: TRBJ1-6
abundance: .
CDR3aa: CASSRWLTGGDSPLHF
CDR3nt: TGTGCCAGCAGCCGCTGGTTGACAGGGGGTGATTCACCCCTCCACTTT

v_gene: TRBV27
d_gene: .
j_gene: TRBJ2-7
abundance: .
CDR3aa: CASSLRPGGYPYEQYF
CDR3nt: TGTGCCAGCAGTTTAAGGCCAGGCGGGTACCCCTACGAGCAGTACTTC

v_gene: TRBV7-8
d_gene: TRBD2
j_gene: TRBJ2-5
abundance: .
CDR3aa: CASSKREVGETQYF
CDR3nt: TGTGCCAGCAGCAAACGGGAGGTGGGGGAGACCCAGTACTTC

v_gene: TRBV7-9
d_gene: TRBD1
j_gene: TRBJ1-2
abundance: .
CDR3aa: CASSLAPTGGGYTF
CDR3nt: TGTGCCAGCAGCTTAGCGCCTACAGGGGGCGGCTACACCTTC

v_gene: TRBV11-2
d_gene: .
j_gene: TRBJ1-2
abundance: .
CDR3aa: CASTAGGGAYYGYTF
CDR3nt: TGTGCCAGCACCGCAGGCGGGGGGGCCTACTATGGCTACACCTTC

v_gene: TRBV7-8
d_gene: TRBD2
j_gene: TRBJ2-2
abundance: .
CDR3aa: CASSPPSASGKGELFF
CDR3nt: TGTGCCAGCAGCCCGCCGTCGGCTAGCGGGAAGGGGGAGCTGTTTTTT

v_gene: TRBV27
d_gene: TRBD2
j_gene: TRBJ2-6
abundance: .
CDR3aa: CASSLRALAGNSGANVLTF
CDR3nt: TGTGCCAGCAGTTTAAGGGCCCTAGCGGGGAACTCTGGGGCCAACGTCCTGACTTTC

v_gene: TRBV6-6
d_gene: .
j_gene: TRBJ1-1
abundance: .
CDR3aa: CASSYTPGSPNTEAFF
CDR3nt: TGTGCCAGCAGTTACACCCCGGGATCGCCGAACACTGAAGCTTTCTTT

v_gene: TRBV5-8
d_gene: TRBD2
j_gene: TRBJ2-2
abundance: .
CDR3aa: CASSTQLAGESGELFF
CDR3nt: TGTGCCAGCAGCACCCAGCTAGCGGGAGAGTCCGGGGAGCTGTTTTTT

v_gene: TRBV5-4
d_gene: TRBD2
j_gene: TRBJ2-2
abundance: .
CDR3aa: CASSLPGLAGGNTGELFF
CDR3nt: TGTGCCAGCAGCCTCCCGGGACTAGCGGGGGGGAACACCGGGGAGCTGTTTTTT

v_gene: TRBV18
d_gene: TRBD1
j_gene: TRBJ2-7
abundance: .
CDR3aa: CASSLGTGATYEQYF
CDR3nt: TGTGCCAGCTCCCTCGGGACAGGAGCTACCTACGAGCAGTACTTC

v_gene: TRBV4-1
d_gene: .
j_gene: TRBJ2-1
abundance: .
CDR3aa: CASSPPPGSSVNNEQFF
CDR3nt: TGCGCCAGCAGCCCTCCCCCCGGGAGTAGCGTAAACAATGAGCAGTTCTTC

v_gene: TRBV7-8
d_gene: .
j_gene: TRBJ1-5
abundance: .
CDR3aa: CASSPGRINQPQHF
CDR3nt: TGTGCCAGCAGTCCCGGACGGATCAATCAGCCCCAGCATTTT

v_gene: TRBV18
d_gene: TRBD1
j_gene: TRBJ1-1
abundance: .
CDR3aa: CASSQLTGGITEAFF
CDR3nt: TGTGCCAGCTCACAGTTAACAGGGGGGATCACTGAAGCTTTCTTT

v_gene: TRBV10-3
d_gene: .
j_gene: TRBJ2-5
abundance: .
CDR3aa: CAISEGSVASHQETQYF
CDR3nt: TGTGCCATCAGTGAGGGCAGCGTCGCGAGCCACCAAGAGACCCAGTACTTC

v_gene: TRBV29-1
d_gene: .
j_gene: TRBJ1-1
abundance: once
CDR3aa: CSVEVPPLNTEAFF
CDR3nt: TGCAGCGTTGAAGTGCCCCCCTTGAACACTGAAGCTTTCTTT

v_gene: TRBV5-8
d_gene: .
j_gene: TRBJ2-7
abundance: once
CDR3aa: CASSLAGEYEQYF
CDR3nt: TGTGCCAGCAGCTTGGCCGGAGAGTACGAGCAGTACTTC

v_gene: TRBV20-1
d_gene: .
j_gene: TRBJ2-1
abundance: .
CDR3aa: CSAREDNEQFF
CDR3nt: TGCAGTGCTAGAGAGGACAATGAGCAGTTCTTC

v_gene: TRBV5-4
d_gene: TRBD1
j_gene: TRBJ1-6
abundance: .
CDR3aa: CASSLDRGLSPLHF
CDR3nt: TGTGCCAGCAGCTTGGACAGGGGGCTTTCACCCCTCCACTTT

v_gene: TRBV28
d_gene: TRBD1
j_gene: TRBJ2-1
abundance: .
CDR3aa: CASSPPGTGFKHGNEQFF
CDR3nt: TGTGCCAGCAGTCCTCCCGGGACAGGGTTCAAACACGGGAATGAGCAGTTCTTC

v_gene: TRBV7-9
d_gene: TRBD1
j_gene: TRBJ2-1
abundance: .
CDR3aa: CASSQPGTGLPSYNEQFF
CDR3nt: TGTGCCAGCAGCCAACCCGGGACAGGACTGCCATCCTACAATGAGCAGTTCTTC

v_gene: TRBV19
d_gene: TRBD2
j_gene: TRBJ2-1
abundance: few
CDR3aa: CASSTPTGTSGRAGYNEQFF
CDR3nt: TGTGCCAGTAGTACCCCTACCGGGACTAGCGGGAGGGCCGGTTACAATGAGCAGTTCTTC

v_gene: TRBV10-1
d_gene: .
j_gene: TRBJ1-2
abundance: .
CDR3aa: CASSRKRKTYGYTF
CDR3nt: TGCGCCAGCAGTAGGAAGCGAAAGACCTATGGCTACACCTTC

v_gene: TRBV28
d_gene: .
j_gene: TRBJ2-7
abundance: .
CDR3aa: CASKPEGQLGNEQYF
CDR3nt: TGTGCCAGCAAACCTGAAGGACAGTTGGGGAACGAGCAGTACTTC